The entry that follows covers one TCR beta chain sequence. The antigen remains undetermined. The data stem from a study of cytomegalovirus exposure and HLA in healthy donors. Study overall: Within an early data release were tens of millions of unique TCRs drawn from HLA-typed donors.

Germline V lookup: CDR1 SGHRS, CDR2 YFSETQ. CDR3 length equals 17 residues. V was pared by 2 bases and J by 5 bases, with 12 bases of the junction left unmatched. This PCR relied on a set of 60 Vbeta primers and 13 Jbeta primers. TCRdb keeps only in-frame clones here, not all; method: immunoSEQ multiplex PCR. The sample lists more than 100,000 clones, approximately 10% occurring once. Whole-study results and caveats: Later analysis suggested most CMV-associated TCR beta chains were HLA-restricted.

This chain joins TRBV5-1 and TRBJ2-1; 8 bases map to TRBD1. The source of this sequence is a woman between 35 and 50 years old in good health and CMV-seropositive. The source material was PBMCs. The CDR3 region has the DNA TGCGCCAGCAGCTTCCTACTCCGGGACAGGCGTAACAATGAGCAGTTCTTC. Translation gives CASSFLLRDRRNNEQFF.